One sample yielded the 17 T cell receptor beta chains listed below, sequenced in a study of blood T cells in healthy people across ages. Then a second PCR, running about 6 to 12 cycles, was carried out with a sample-barcoded 5' primer and a J-beta primer mix. TCRdb used MiXCR to reprocess the 5' RACE reads, holding one entry per CDR3 protein. The data contain about 680,000 distinct CDR3 sequences, 45% to 50% of them singletons. Sequencing used blood. The receptor set was obtained from a woman between 55 and 75 years old in good health.

The chain uses TRBV7-2 and TRBJ2-1; tentatively, D is TRBD1 (6 bases). Germline values: CDR1 SGHTA, CDR2 FQGNSA. This CDR3 is 16 amino acids long. V lost 2 bases, J lost 6 bases, and 17 bases lay in between. CDR3 in amino acids: CASSLTGTWGTNEQFF. In nucleotides, the CDR3 is TGTGCCAGCAGCTTAACAGGGACATGGGGAACCAATGAGCAGTTCTTC.

A remark on this clonotype: A much larger clone differs by one base, so this may be a read error. In nucleotides, the CDR3 is TGTGCCAGCAGCGTAGGGGACACAGATTCGCAGTATTTT. As protein: CASSVGDTDSQYF. The rearrangement links TRBV9 to TRBJ2-3; weak D call: TRBD1 (6 bases). The germline V gene encodes CDR1 SGDLS and CDR2 YYNGEE. The CDR3 has 13 amino acids.

This clonotype was counted only a few times. V is TRBV7-9 and J is TRBJ2-3; unclear D gene. The CDR3 totals 13 residues. Trimming removed 5 bases at V and 4 bases at J, with 10 bases between. CDR1 and CDR2 (germline): SEHNR, FQNEAQ (reference sequence). The CDR3 region has the DNA TGTGCCAGCAGCGTCCTAGGACCAGATACGCAGTATTTT. This codes for CASSVLGPDTQYF.

This clonotype has only a few counts. V and J are TRBV6-2 or TRBV6-3 and TRBJ1-1; no definite D call. CDR1 and CDR2 from the germline V gene are MNHEY and SVGEGT. This CDR3 has 12 residues. The germline V and J ends were trimmed by 8 bases and 0 bases, with 7 bases remaining between them. The CDR3 bases are TGTGCCAGCGCGGAGGTGAACACTGAAGCTTTCTTT. Encoded protein: CASAEVNTEAFF.

About this clonotype: Germline and junction disagree at one end, which may indicate a read error. The CDR3, as DNA: TGTGCCTGCAGCGCCTCTTACGAGCAGTACTTC. Amino acid sequence: CACSASYEQYF. The chain recombines TRBV3-1 with TRBJ2-7; D uncertain. Per germline, CDR1 LGHDT and CDR2 YNNKEL (reference sequence). The CDR3 has 11 amino acids.

V is TRBV27 and J is TRBJ1-1; D gene unclear. Germline V gene sequence: CDR1 MNHEY, CDR2 SMNVEV (reference sequence). Trimming removed 4 bases at V and 1 base at J, with 13 bases between. The CDR3 length is 15 residues. CDR3 nucleotide sequence: TGTGCCAGCAGTTGGAAGATGGGCTCGAACACTGAAGCTTTCTTT. This codes for CASSWKMGSNTEAFF.

The chain joins TRBV7-2 to TRBJ2-3, with a tentative D call TRBD2 (5 bases). V was trimmed by 2 bases and J by 6 bases, leaving 9 bases between them. The V gene's germline CDR1 is SGHTA and CDR2 FQGNSA. This CDR3 spans 13 amino acids. The CDR3 spells CASSLRGFDTQYF. CDR3 sequence (DNA): TGTGCCAGCAGCTTACGGGGTTTTGATACGCAGTATTTT.

This rearrangement joins TRBV7-2 to TRBJ2-1, with a weak D call TRBD2 (5 bases). V was clipped by 5 bases and J by 0 bases, with 14 bases between them. The CDR3 sequence is 16 residues long. Germline V gives CDR1 SGHTA, CDR2 FQGNSA. Here the CDR3 DNA reads TGTGCCAGCAGCCTGATAGCGTTTAGCTCCTACAATGAGCAGTTCTTC. Residues: CASSLIAFSSYNEQFF.

The gene calls are TRBV5-1 and TRBJ2-5; tentatively, D is TRBD1 (5 bases). Trimming took 4 bases from V and 11 from J, leaving 27 bases between them. This CDR3 is built from 16 residues. Germline values: CDR1 SGHRS, CDR2 YFSETQ. CDR3 in DNA: TGCGCCAGCAGCCCCCAGCCCAGGGTGTTGGGCAATGAGCAGTACTTC. It encodes CASSPQPRVLGNEQYF.

Of note for this clonotype: One junction end does not reproduce the germline sequence, and a read error may be involved. The CDR3 DNA is TGCAGTGCCATCGCTGACAGATACACTGAAGTTTTCTTT. Residues: CSAIADRYTEVFF. The chain has TRBV20-1 and TRBJ1-1, with D perhaps matching TRBD1 (5 bases). From germline, CDR1 is DFQATT and CDR2 SNEGSKA (reference sequence). The CDR3 extends over 13 amino acids.

The sample holds a few counts of this clonotype. The chain links TRBV21-1 to TRBJ2-5. TRBV21-1 is shown as a pseudogene. The CDR3 loop spans 15 amino acids. CDR3 sequence (DNA): TGTGCCAGCAGCAAAGCGGGAAAGTCGCGAGAGACCCAGTACTTC. It specifies CASSKAGKSRETQYF.

V is TRBV6-2 or TRBV6-3 and J is TRBJ1-1; D remains unclear. From germline, CDR1 is MNHEY and CDR2 SVGEGT. The CDR3 has 13 amino acids. V shed 8 bases and J shed 2 bases, with 12 bases lying between them. The CDR3 sequence: CASHARENTEAFF. CDR3 bases: TGTGCCAGCCATGCAAGGGAAAACACTGAAGCTTTCTTT.

This rearrangement joins TRBV7-2 to TRBJ2-1; 8 bases fit TRBD2. In germline, CDR1 is SGHTA, CDR2 FQGNSA. Trimming at V came to 5 bases and at J to 5 bases, leaving 14 bases not matched to a gene. The CDR3 contains 17 residues. The CDR3 loop reads CASSANLGLAGNNEQFF. CDR3 in DNA: TGTGCCAGCAGCGCAAATCTCGGGCTAGCGGGTAACAATGAGCAGTTCTTC.

This chain joins TRBV15 and TRBJ1-6; D is unclear. The V gene's germline CDR1 is LNHNV and CDR2 YYDKDF (reference sequence). V shed 0 bases and J shed 7 bases, with 10 bases lying between them. The CDR3 runs 15 residues. The CDR3 nucleotides are TGTGCCACCAGCAGAGACAAGGCGGCCAATTCACCCCTCCACTTT. This codes for CATSRDKAANSPLHF.

The chain is built from TRBV28 and TRBJ1-1; D remains unclear. This CDR3 contains 12 residues. CDR1 MDHEN and CDR2 SYDVKM come from the germline V gene. V lost 6 bases, J lost 7 bases, and 12 bases lay in between. The CDR3 is CASSSTADEAFF. CDR3 bases: TGTGCCAGCAGCTCGACTGCAGATGAAGCTTTCTTT.

This clonotype was counted many times. This rearrangement joins TRBV11-2 to TRBJ2-3, with 13 nucleotides matching TRBD2. Germline values: CDR1 SGHAT, CDR2 FQNNGV. The CDR3 has 14 residues. V shed 5 bases, J shed 8 bases, and the junction held 4 bases outside the gene matches. CDR3 loop: CASSPGLAGATQYF. CDR3 DNA: TGTGCCAGCAGCCCCGGACTAGCGGGGGCTACGCAGTATTTT.

The chain combines TRBV7-2 with TRBJ2-1; D unresolved. The J call may be faulty, since TRBJ2-7 better matches the DNA end. The CDR3 covers 15 residues. Per the germline V gene, CDR1 is SGHTA and CDR2 is FQGNSA. CDR3 sequence (DNA): TGTGCCAGCAGCTTAGCGAGGAATGCCTACAATGAGCAGTACTTC. This encodes CASSLARNAYNEQYF.